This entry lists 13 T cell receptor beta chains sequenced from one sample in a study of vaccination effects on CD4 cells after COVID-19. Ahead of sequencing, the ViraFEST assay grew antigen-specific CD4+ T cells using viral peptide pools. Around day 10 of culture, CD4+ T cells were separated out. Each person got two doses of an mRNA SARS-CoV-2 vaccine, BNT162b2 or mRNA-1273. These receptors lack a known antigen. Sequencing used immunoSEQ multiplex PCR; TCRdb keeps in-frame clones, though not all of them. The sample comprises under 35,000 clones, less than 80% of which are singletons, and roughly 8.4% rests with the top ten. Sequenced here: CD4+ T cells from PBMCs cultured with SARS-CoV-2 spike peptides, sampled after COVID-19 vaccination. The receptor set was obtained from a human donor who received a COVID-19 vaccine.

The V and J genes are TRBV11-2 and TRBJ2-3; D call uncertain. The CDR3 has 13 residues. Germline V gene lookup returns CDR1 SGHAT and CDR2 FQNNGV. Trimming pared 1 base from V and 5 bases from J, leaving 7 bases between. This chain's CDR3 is CASSLVHQDTQYF. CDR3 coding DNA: TGTGCCAGCAGCTTAGTACACCAAGATACGCAGTATTTT.

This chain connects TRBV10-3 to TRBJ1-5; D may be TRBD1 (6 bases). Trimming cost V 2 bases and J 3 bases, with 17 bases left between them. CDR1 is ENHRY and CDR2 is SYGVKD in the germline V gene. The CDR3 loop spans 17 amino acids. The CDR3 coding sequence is TGTGCCATCAGTGAGAACACAGGGAGTGTGATCAATCAGCCCCAGCATTTT. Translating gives CAISENTGSVINQPQHF.

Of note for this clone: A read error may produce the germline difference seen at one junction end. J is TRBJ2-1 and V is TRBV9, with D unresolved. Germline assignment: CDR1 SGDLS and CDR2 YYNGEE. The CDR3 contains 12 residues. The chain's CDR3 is CASSVAYNEQFF. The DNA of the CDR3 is TGTGCCAGCAGCGTAGCCTATAATGAGCAGTTCTTC.

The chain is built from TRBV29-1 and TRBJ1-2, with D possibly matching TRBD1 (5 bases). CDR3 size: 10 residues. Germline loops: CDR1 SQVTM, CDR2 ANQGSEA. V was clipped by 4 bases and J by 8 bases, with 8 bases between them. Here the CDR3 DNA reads TGCAGCGTTGCCCGGGGGGGCTACACCTTC. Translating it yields CSVARGGYTF. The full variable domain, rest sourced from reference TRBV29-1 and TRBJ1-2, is SAVISQKPSRDICQRGTSLTIQCQVDSQVTMMFWYRQQPGQSLTLIATANQGSEATYESGFVIDKFPISRPNLTFSTLTVSNMSPEDSSIYLCSVARGGYTFGSGTRLTVV.

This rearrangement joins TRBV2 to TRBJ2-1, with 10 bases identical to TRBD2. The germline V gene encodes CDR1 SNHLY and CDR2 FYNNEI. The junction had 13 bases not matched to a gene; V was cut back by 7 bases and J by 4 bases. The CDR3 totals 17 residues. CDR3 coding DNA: TGTGCCAGCAAAGGGCACTTCGGACTAGCGGCTTACAATGAGCAGTTCTTC. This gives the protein CASKGHFGLAAYNEQFF.

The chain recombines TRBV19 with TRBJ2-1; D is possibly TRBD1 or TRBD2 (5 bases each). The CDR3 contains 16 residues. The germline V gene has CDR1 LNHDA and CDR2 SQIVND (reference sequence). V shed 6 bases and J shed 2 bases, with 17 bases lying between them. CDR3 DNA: TGTGCCAGTAGAAGAGGGACGCTAGGGACCTACAATGAGCAGTTCTTC. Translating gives CASRRGTLGTYNEQFF.

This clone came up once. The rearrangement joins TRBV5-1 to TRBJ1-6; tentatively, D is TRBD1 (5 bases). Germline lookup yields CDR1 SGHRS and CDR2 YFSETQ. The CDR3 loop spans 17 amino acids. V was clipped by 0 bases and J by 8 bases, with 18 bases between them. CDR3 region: CASSLGSGGLRDSPLHF. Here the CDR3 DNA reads TGCGCCAGCAGCTTGGGCTCCGGGGGACTACGGGATTCACCCCTCCACTTT.

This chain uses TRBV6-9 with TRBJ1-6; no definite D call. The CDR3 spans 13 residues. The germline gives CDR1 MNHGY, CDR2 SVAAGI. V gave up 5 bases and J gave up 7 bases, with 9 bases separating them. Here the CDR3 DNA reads TGTGCCAGCAGTCCCAGCAAGAATTCACCCCTCCACTTT. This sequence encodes CASSPSKNSPLHF.

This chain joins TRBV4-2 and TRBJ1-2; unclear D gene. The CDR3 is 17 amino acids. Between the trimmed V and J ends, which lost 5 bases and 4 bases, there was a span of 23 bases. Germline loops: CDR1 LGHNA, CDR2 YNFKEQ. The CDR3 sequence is CASSYANQPPNLYGYTF. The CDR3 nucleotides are TGTGCCAGCAGCTACGCGAACCAGCCCCCGAACCTCTATGGCTACACCTTC.

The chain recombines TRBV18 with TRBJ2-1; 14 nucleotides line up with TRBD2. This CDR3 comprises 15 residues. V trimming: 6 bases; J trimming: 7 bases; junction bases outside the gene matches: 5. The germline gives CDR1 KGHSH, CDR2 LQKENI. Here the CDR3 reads CASSQGLAGANEQFF. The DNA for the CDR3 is TGTGCCAGCTCCCAGGGACTAGCGGGAGCTAATGAGCAGTTCTTC.

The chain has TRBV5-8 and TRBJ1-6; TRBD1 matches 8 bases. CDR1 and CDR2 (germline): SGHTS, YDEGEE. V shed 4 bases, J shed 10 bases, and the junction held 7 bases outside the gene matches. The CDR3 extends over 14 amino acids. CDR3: CASSLQGANSPLHF. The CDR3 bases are TGTGCCAGCAGCCTTCAGGGGGCAAACTCACCCCTCCACTTT.

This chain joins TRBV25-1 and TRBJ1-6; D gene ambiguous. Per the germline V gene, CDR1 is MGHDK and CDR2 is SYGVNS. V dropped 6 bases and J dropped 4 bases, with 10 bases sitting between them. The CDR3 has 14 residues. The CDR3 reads CASRGGGYNSPLHF. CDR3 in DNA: TGTGCCAGCAGGGGAGGAGGTTATAATTCACCCCTCCACTTT.

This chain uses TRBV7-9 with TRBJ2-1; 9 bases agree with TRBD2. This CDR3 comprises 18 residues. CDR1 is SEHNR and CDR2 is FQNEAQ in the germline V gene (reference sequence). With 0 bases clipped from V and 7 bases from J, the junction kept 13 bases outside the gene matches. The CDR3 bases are TGTGCCAGCAGCTTAGCAAATAAGGCTAGCGGGGAGGATAATGAGCAGTTCTTC. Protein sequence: CASSLANKASGEDNEQFF.